One sample yielded the 13 T cell receptor beta chains listed below, sequenced in a study of tumor and adjacent non-tumor tissue in lung cancer. A modified ARM-PCR protocol with three rounds of nested PCR amplified TCRbeta. TCRdb reanalysed the multiplex PCR reads using MiXCR and keeps one entry per CDR3 protein. The data show some 77,000 distinct CDR3 sequences, about two thirds seen once. This sample's RNA came from whole unsorted tissue. The sample taken for sequencing was lung tumor tissue. The source is a woman between 65 and 79 years old with non-small cell lung cancer.

About this clonotype itself: One junction end disagrees with the germline gene, perhaps due to a read error. The J gene is TRBJ1-2, the V gene TRBV6-5, with D tentatively TRBD1 (6 bases). Germline CDR1 is MNHEY and CDR2 is SVGAGI. This CDR3 has 15 residues. As DNA, the CDR3 is TGTGCCAGCAGGGGACATGGTCTCTTCGTCTATGGTTACACCTTC. Protein: CASRGHGLFVYGYTF.

In regard to this clonotype: A much larger clone differs by one base, so this may be a read error. The CDR3 does not close with the conserved phenylalanine or tryptophan, likely indicating a read error. The chain combines TRBV20-1 with TRBJ2-7; D possibly corresponds to TRBD2 (6 bases). The germline V gene encodes CDR1 DFQATT and CDR2 SNEGSKA (reference sequence). The V end was cut by 3 bases, the J end by 6 bases, with 18 bases between. The CDR3 covers 14 residues. The CDR3 region is CSARRGGPVSEQYI. In DNA form, the CDR3 reads TGCAGTGCTAGGCGCGGAGGGCCAGTAAGCGAGCAGTACATC.

Worth noting for this clonotype: Since a much larger clone is just one base distant, this may be a read error. This chain connects TRBV24-1 to TRBJ2-1, with 9 bases identical to TRBD1. CDR1 KGHDR and CDR2 SFDVKD come from the germline V gene. The CDR3 spans 16 residues. The CDR3 spells CATCDLRNRGRNEQFF. Written as DNA, the CDR3 is TGTGCCACCTGTGATTTGAGAAACAGGGGGCGGAATGAGCAGTTCTTC.

Note on this clonotype: A read error may be the cause here, since a much bigger clone is one base away. The rearrangement uses TRBV7-3 and TRBJ2-3; 8 positions match TRBD2. The CDR3 loop spans 15 amino acids. CDR1 is SGHTA and CDR2 is FQGTGA in the germline V gene. The CDR3 region has the DNA TGTGCCAGCAGCTCACTAGCGGTGAGCACAGATATGCAGTATTTT. Residues: CASSSLAVSTDMQYF.

Concerning this clonotype itself: The junction shows a germline mismatch at one end, possibly a read error. This rearrangement joins TRBV10-2 to TRBJ1-1; D gene uncertain. The CDR3 has 15 amino acids. The germline V gene encodes CDR1 WSHSY and CDR2 SAAADI. CDR3 bases: TGCGCCAGCAGTGAGTGGAGCACTCTGAACACTGAGTCTTACTTT. Its protein is CASSEWSTLNTESYF.

About this clonotype itself: One end of the junction varies from germline; a read error may be responsible. The chain couples TRBV7-9 to TRBJ1-3; possibly TRBD1 for D (5 bases). Germline V lookup: CDR1 SEHNR, CDR2 FQNEAQ (reference sequence). CDR3 length: 16 amino acids. The CDR3 spells CGSSSPGPYSGNTIYF. In nucleotides, the CDR3 is TGTGGCAGCAGCTCTCCGGGACCCTACTCTGGAAACACCATATATTTT.

To note about this clonotype: A read error may produce the germline difference seen at one junction end. The chain couples TRBV14 to TRBJ2-7, with 9 bases identical to TRBD2. The germline CDR1 and CDR2 sequences are SGHDN and FVKESK. The CDR3 contains 17 residues. This CDR3 is CTSSLIEAGGPPYEQYF. The CDR3 DNA sequence: TGTACCAGCAGCCTAATCGAAGCGGGAGGCCCGCCCTACGAGCAGTACTTC.

Regarding this clonotype: This may arise from a read error, as a much more abundant clone is one base away. This chain joins TRBV20-1 and TRBJ2-3; TRBD2 matches 9 bases. Germline lookup yields CDR1 DFQATT and CDR2 SNEGSKA (reference sequence). J lost 3 bases, V lost 5 bases, and 9 bases had no gene match. The CDR3 extends over 15 amino acids. The CDR3 region has the DNA TGCAGTGCTGAGGGGGGACTAGCCAGTACAGATACGCAGTATTTT. Its protein product is CSAEGGLASTDTQYF.

The rearrangement links TRBV11-2 to TRBJ2-1, with TRBD2 identical over 10 bases. The V gene end was trimmed by 5 bases and the J gene end by 12 bases; junction bases not matched to a gene: 13. Per the germline V gene, CDR1 is SGHAT and CDR2 is FQNNGV. This CDR3 spans 15 amino acids. The CDR3 loop reads CASSPWTSGNKGQFF. DNA of the CDR3: TGTGCCAGCAGCCCCTGGACTAGCGGTAACAAAGGGCAGTTCTTC.

In this sample, this clonotype is medium-sized. The gene calls are TRBV29-1 and TRBJ2-1, with D maybe TRBD2 (6 bases). The CDR3 has 16 residues. The ends were cut back, 7 bases at V and 4 bases at J, with 23 bases in the middle. CDR1 is SQVTM and CDR2 is ANQGSEA in the germline V gene. CDR3: CSGSPSSEQGYNEQFF. The CDR3 DNA follows: TGCAGCGGGAGCCCCTCTAGCGAGCAAGGGTACAATGAGCAGTTCTTC.

Many counts were recorded for this clonotype. The chain employs TRBV5-6 and TRBJ2-5; 10 nucleotides align to TRBD1. V shed 1 base and J 5 bases; nucleotides not matched to a gene: 11. The CDR3 contains 17 residues. Germline assignment: CDR1 SGHDT and CDR2 YYEEEE. The CDR3 spells CASSLRQGAVPRETQYF. DNA of the CDR3: TGTGCCAGCAGCTTGAGACAGGGGGCCGTTCCTCGCGAGACCCAGTACTTC.

CDR3 DNA: TGCAGTGCTAGAGAGAACCGGCCGGGGGGTCAGCCCCAGCATTTT. Protein sequence: CSARENRPGGQPQHF. The chain combines TRBV20-1 with TRBJ1-5; TRBD1 might be the D (5 bases). Germline lookup yields CDR1 DFQATT and CDR2 SNEGSKA (reference sequence). This CDR3 contains 15 residues. Between the trimmed V and J ends, which lost 0 bases and 6 bases, there was a span of 15 bases.

With regard to this clonotype: Here the CDR3 omits its conserved ending phenylalanine or tryptophan, so a read error is the likely source. V usage is TRBV4-1 and J usage is TRBJ2-5; 8 bases agree with TRBD1. The CDR3 covers 16 residues. Per the germline V gene, CDR1 is MGHRA and CDR2 is YSYEKL. Germline trimming cut 1 base from V and 2 bases from J; bases unmatched to any gene: 6. The DNA of the CDR3 is TGCGCCAGCAGCCAAGCGATCAGGGGGCAGCAAGAGACCCAGTACCTC. Translating it yields CASSQAIRGQQETQYL.